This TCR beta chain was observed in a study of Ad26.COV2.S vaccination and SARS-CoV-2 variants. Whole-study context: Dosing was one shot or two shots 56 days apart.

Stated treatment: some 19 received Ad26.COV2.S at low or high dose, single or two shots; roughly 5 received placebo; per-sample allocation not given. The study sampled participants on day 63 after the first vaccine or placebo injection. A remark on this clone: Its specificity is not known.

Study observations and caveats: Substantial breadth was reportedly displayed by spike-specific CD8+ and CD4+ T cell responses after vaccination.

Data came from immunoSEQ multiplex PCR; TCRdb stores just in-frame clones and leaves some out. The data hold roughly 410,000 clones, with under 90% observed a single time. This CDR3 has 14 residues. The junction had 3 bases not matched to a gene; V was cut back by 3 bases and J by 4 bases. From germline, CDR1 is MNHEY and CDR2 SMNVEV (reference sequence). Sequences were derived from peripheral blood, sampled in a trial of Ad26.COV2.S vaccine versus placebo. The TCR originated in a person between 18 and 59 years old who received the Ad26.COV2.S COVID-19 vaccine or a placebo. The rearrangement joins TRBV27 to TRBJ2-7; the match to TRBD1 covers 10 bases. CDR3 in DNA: TGTGCCAGCAGTTTGGGGACAGGGGCTTACGAGCAGTACTTC. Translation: CASSLGTGAYEQYF.